This is a list of T cell receptor beta chains from one sample in a study of Ad26.COV2.S vaccination and SARS-CoV-2 variants. Sequencing was performed with immunoSEQ multiplex PCR; in TCRdb, only in-frame clones are kept and a portion is missing. This table holds roughly 300,000 clones, about 88% found once. This sample comprised peripheral blood, obtained in a trial of Ad26.COV2.S vaccine versus placebo. The receptors stem from a person aged 18-65 years who received the Ad26.COV2.S COVID-19 vaccine or a placebo. Each CDR3 is given with its conserved first and last residue. The D gene is left open where the match is weak. Clone size is not always given. Where it is, it says once, few, many or a class for expanded clones.

d_call: TRBD1
j_call: TRBJ1-2
clone_size: .
v_call: TRBV7-9
cdr3_aa: CASSLEGQGRGYTF
cdr3_nt: TGTGCCAGCAGCTTAGAGGGACAGGGCCGAGGCTACACCTTC

d_call: .
j_call: TRBJ1-2
clone_size: .
v_call: TRBV29-1
cdr3_aa: CSVTQETHGYTF
cdr3_nt: TGCAGCGTTACTCAGGAGACTCATGGCTACACCTTC

d_call: .
j_call: TRBJ1-2
clone_size: .
v_call: TRBV6-1
cdr3_aa: CASSEALNANYGYTF
cdr3_nt: TGTGCCAGCAGTGAAGCGTTGAATGCTAACTATGGCTACACCTTC

d_call: .
j_call: TRBJ1-1
clone_size: .
v_call: TRBV2
cdr3_aa: CASRGEWTMNTEAFF
cdr3_nt: TGTGCCAGCAGGGGGGAATGGACAATGAACACTGAAGCTTTCTTT

d_call: .
j_call: TRBJ2-7
clone_size: once
v_call: TRBV20-1
cdr3_aa: CSASATFYEQYF
cdr3_nt: TGCAGTGCTAGTGCCACCTTTTACGAGCAGTACTTC

d_call: .
j_call: TRBJ1-2
clone_size: .
v_call: TRBV7-9
cdr3_aa: CASSLAGLYGYTF
cdr3_nt: TGTGCCAGCAGCTTAGCTGGCCTCTATGGCTACACCTTC

d_call: TRBD1
j_call: TRBJ2-7
clone_size: .
v_call: TRBV5-1
cdr3_aa: CASSLGVGTGTYEQYF
cdr3_nt: TGCGCCAGCAGCTTGGGGGTAGGGACAGGGACCTACGAGCAGTACTTC

d_call: .
j_call: TRBJ1-1
clone_size: .
v_call: TRBV7-2
cdr3_aa: CASSPRGNTEAFF
cdr3_nt: TGTGCCAGCAGCCCCAGGGGGAACACTGAAGCTTTCTTT

d_call: .
j_call: TRBJ2-6
clone_size: .
v_call: TRBV6-5
cdr3_aa: CASSYESNSGANVLTF
cdr3_nt: TGTGCCAGCAGTTACGAAAGTAACTCTGGGGCCAACGTCCTGACTTTC

d_call: .
j_call: TRBJ1-2
clone_size: .
v_call: TRBV4-3
cdr3_aa: CASSQGAMGRVEINYGYTF
cdr3_nt: TGCGCCAGCAGCCAAGGGGCTATGGGCAGGGTGGAGATTAACTATGGCTACACCTTC

d_call: .
j_call: TRBJ2-3
clone_size: .
v_call: TRBV29-1
cdr3_aa: CSVRSTDTQYF
cdr3_nt: TGCAGCGTGCGGAGCACAGATACGCAGTATTTT

d_call: .
j_call: TRBJ2-2
clone_size: .
v_call: TRBV10-3
cdr3_aa: CAISVRAGLTGELFF
cdr3_nt: TGTGCCATCAGTGTTCGAGCCGGGCTTACCGGGGAGCTGTTTTTT

d_call: .
j_call: TRBJ1-1
clone_size: .
v_call: TRBV2
cdr3_aa: CASSVGGAMNTEAFF
cdr3_nt: TGTGCCAGCAGTGTGGGGGGGGCGATGAACACTGAAGCTTTCTTT

d_call: TRBD1
j_call: TRBJ2-4
clone_size: .
v_call: TRBV5-6
cdr3_aa: CASSFGTVKNIQYF
cdr3_nt: TGTGCCAGCAGCTTCGGGACAGTCAAAAACATTCAGTACTTC

d_call: .
j_call: TRBJ1-4
clone_size: .
v_call: TRBV5-4
cdr3_aa: CASSAGQFATNEKLFF
cdr3_nt: TGTGCCAGCAGCGCGGGACAATTTGCAACTAATGAAAAACTGTTTTTT

d_call: TRBD2
j_call: TRBJ2-1
clone_size: .
v_call: TRBV5-1
cdr3_aa: CASSLVFGGGNEQFF
cdr3_nt: TGCGCCAGCAGCTTGGTGTTCGGCGGGGGCAATGAGCAGTTCTTC

d_call: .
j_call: TRBJ2-1
clone_size: few
v_call: TRBV25-1
cdr3_aa: CASSEYQLVGPYNEQFF
cdr3_nt: TGTGCCAGCAGTGAATATCAGCTGGTGGGACCATACAATGAGCAGTTCTTC

d_call: .
j_call: TRBJ2-7
clone_size: .
v_call: TRBV9
cdr3_aa: CASSDSTYEQYF
cdr3_nt: TGTGCCAGCAGCGACTCAACCTACGAGCAGTACTTC

d_call: .
j_call: TRBJ2-7
clone_size: .
v_call: TRBV6-5
cdr3_aa: CASGQGSLYEQYF
cdr3_nt: TGTGCCAGCGGGCAGGGCAGTCTTTACGAGCAGTACTTC

d_call: .
j_call: TRBJ2-5
clone_size: .
v_call: TRBV21-1
cdr3_aa: CASSKVDPGNGLNSQETQYF
cdr3_nt: TGTGCCAGCAGCAAAGTCGATCCGGGCAACGGGCTGAATTCTCAAGAGACCCAGTACTTC

d_call: TRBD1
j_call: TRBJ2-3
clone_size: .
v_call: TRBV13
cdr3_aa: CASSSRTGSDTQYF
cdr3_nt: TGTGCCAGCAGCTCCAGGACAGGGTCAGATACGCAGTATTTT

d_call: TRBD1
j_call: TRBJ1-1
clone_size: .
v_call: TRBV11-2
cdr3_aa: CASNSPLPGTGRTEAFF
cdr3_nt: TGTGCCAGCAATTCACCACTACCCGGGACAGGGAGGACTGAAGCTTTCTTT

d_call: TRBD2
j_call: TRBJ2-2
clone_size: few
v_call: TRBV6-4
cdr3_aa: CASSSGGHTGELFF
cdr3_nt: TGTGCCAGCAGTAGCGGGGGCCACACCGGGGAGCTGTTTTTT

d_call: .
j_call: TRBJ1-4
clone_size: once
v_call: TRBV27
cdr3_aa: CASSGTSDRPIEKLFF
cdr3_nt: TGTGCCAGCAGTGGGACCTCAGACAGACCTATCGAAAAACTGTTTTTT

d_call: TRBD1
j_call: TRBJ2-6
clone_size: .
v_call: TRBV5-6
cdr3_aa: CASSLRTGAGANVLTF
cdr3_nt: TGTGCCAGCAGCTTGAGGACAGGGGCTGGGGCCAACGTCCTGACTTTC

d_call: .
j_call: TRBJ1-3
clone_size: few
v_call: TRBV6-2/TRBV6-3
cdr3_aa: CASSYAYSSGNTIYF
cdr3_nt: TGTGCCAGCAGTTACGCCTACTCCTCTGGAAACACCATATATTTT

d_call: TRBD1
j_call: TRBJ2-3
clone_size: .
v_call: TRBV2
cdr3_aa: CASSYDRGGTDTQYF
cdr3_nt: TGTGCCAGCAGTTATGACAGGGGCGGGACAGATACGCAGTATTTT

d_call: .
j_call: TRBJ1-6
clone_size: .
v_call: TRBV28
cdr3_aa: CASGNFWALHF
cdr3_nt: TGTGCCAGCGGGAATTTCTGGGCCCTCCACTTT

d_call: .
j_call: TRBJ2-7
clone_size: once
v_call: TRBV5-1
cdr3_aa: CASSVNVYEQYF
cdr3_nt: TGCGCCAGCAGCGTAAACGTCTACGAGCAGTACTTC

d_call: .
j_call: TRBJ2-1
clone_size: .
v_call: TRBV18
cdr3_aa: CASSPIGYYNEQFF
cdr3_nt: TGTGCCAGCTCACCAATAGGATACTACAATGAGCAGTTCTTC

d_call: TRBD1
j_call: TRBJ2-7
clone_size: .
v_call: TRBV5-1
cdr3_aa: CASSYKPGQGTRGSYEQYF
cdr3_nt: TGCGCCAGCAGCTACAAGCCGGGACAGGGGACCCGGGGCTCCTACGAGCAGTACTTC

d_call: .
j_call: TRBJ1-1
clone_size: .
v_call: TRBV29-1
cdr3_aa: CSVVGSPNTEAFF
cdr3_nt: TGCAGCGTTGTTGGCAGCCCGAACACTGAAGCTTTCTTT

d_call: .
j_call: TRBJ2-3
clone_size: .
v_call: TRBV5-1
cdr3_aa: CASSLGLASTDTQYF
cdr3_nt: TGCGCCAGCAGCTTGGGGCTAGCGAGCACAGATACGCAGTATTTT

d_call: TRBD1
j_call: TRBJ2-7
clone_size: .
v_call: TRBV19
cdr3_aa: CASSAGQGFYEQYF
cdr3_nt: TGTGCCAGTAGTGCGGGACAGGGTTTTTACGAGCAGTACTTC

d_call: .
j_call: TRBJ1-5
clone_size: .
v_call: TRBV3-1/TRBV3-2
cdr3_aa: CASSQRGQPQHF
cdr3_nt: TGTGCCAGCAGCCAAAGAGGTCAGCCCCAGCATTTT

d_call: .
j_call: TRBJ2-1
clone_size: once
v_call: TRBV30
cdr3_aa: CALGQIYNEQFF
cdr3_nt: TGTGCCTTGGGACAAATTTACAATGAGCAGTTCTTC

d_call: TRBD2
j_call: TRBJ2-3
clone_size: .
v_call: TRBV7-2
cdr3_aa: CASSLVAGGSTDTQYF
cdr3_nt: TGTGCCAGCAGCTTAGTAGCGGGGGGTAGCACAGATACGCAGTATTTT

d_call: .
j_call: TRBJ1-1
clone_size: .
v_call: TRBV9
cdr3_aa: CASSVAGLNTEAFF
cdr3_nt: TGTGCCAGCAGCGTCGCAGGGTTGAACACTGAAGCTTTCTTT

d_call: TRBD2
j_call: TRBJ2-2
clone_size: .
v_call: TRBV6-2/TRBV6-3
cdr3_aa: CASSLAGGGPGELFF
cdr3_nt: TGTGCCAGCAGTTTAGCGGGAGGGGGACCCGGGGAGCTGTTTTTT

d_call: .
j_call: TRBJ1-2
clone_size: .
v_call: TRBV2
cdr3_aa: CASSEQGTTGYTF
cdr3_nt: TGTGCCAGCAGTGAACAGGGAACCACGGGCTACACCTTC